This T cell receptor (beta chain) was sequenced during a study of T cells after yellow fever vaccination. Study-level points and caveats: A small proportion of clonotypes was detected in both the CD4 and CD8 compartments. The presence of abundant clonotypes contaminating from the bulk population was possible in FACS-sorted repertoires. A large majority of primary-vaccination clones showed up again after the booster (about 97% CD4, 88% CD8).

UMIs were added to TCR cDNA along with a universal primer site when it was made by 5'RACE template switching. In TCRdb, the 5' RACE reads were re-called with MiXCR into one record per CDR3 protein. This table holds 300,000 or so distinct CDR3 sequences, about an eighth found once. CDR1 is SGHTA and CDR2 is FQGNSA in the germline V gene. The CDR3 contains 15 residues. The V gene end was trimmed by 1 base and the J gene end by 6 bases; junction bases not matched to a gene: 5. A few counts support this clonotype. The antigen is undetermined. The specimen comprised CD4+ T cells sorted from PBMCs, sampled 45 days after the yellow fever booster vaccination. V and J are TRBV7-2 and TRBJ2-3, with 9 bases lining up with TRBD2. This receptor was obtained from a man aged 30 to 39 who received the YFV17D yellow fever vaccine. The CDR3 DNA follows: TGTGCCAGCAGCTTAGTACTGGCGGGAGGGGATACGCAGTATTTT. This sequence encodes CASSLVLAGGDTQYF.